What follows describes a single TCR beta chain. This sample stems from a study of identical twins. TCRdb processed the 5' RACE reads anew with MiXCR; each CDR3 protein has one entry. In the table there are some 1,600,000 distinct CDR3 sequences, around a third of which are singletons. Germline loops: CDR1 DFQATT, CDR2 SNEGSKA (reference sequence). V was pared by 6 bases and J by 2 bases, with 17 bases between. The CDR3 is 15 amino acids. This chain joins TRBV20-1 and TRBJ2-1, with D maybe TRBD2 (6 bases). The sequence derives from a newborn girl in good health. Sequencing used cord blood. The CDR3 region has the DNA TGCAGTGCGCCTGGGGGACTCCAGGCCTACAATGAGCAGTTCTTC. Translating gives CSAPGGLQAYNEQFF.